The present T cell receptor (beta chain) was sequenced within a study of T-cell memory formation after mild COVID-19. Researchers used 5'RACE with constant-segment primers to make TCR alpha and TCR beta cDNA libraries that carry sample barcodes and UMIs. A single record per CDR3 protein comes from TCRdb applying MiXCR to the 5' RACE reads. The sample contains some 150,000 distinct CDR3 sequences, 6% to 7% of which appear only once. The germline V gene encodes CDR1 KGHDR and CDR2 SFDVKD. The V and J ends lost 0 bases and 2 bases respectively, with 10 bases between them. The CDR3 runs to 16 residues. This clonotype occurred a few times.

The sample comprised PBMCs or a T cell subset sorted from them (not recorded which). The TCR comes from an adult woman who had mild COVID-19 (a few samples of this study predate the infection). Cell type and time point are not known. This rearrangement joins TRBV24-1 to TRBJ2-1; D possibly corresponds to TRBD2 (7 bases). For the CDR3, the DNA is TGTGCCACCAGTGATTTGGCGGGGGCGGCCTACAATGAGCAGTTCTTC. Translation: CATSDLAGAAYNEQFF.